One sample yielded the 32 T cell receptor beta chains listed below, sequenced in a study of cytomegalovirus exposure and HLA in healthy donors. The PCR was carried out with 60 Vbeta primers and 13 Jbeta primers. TCRdb keeps only in-frame clones here, not all; method: immunoSEQ multiplex PCR. Of roughly 170,000 clones listed, 84% are singletons. The sequencing sample was made of PBMCs. The receptors stem from a girl aged 2 to 10 in good health and CMV-seropositive.

The CDR3 reads CASSALPGQLPGNTEAFF. The CDR3 DNA reads TGTGCCAGCAGCGCCCTCCCGGGACAGCTCCCTGGGAACACTGAAGCTTTCTTT. The chain links TRBV25-1 to TRBJ1-1; 7 bases align to TRBD1. Germline-derived CDR1 and CDR2 are MGHDK and SYGVNS. There are 18 residues in the CDR3. The V segment lost 6 bases and the J segment 1 base; nucleotides outside the gene matches: 17.

The J gene is TRBJ2-4, the V gene TRBV5-6; TRBD2 matches 13 bases. This CDR3 spans 17 amino acids. V shed 4 bases, J shed 5 bases, and the junction held 9 bases outside the gene matches. CDR1 and CDR2 (germline): SGHDT, YYEEEE. CDR3: CASSITSGRAGENIQYF. Written as DNA, the CDR3 is TGTGCCAGCAGCATAACTAGCGGGAGGGCCGGGGAAAACATTCAGTACTTC.

The chain joins TRBV5-6 to TRBJ2-1; 7 bases match TRBD1. Trimming removed 4 bases from V and 6 bases from J; junction bases left unmatched: 7. The CDR3 sequence is 14 residues long. Germline values: CDR1 SGHDT, CDR2 YYEEEE. This CDR3 reads CASSAGTVSNEQFF. In DNA, the CDR3 is TGTGCCAGCAGCGCCGGGACAGTTAGCAATGAGCAGTTCTTC.

This clone was counted between two and nine times. The J gene is TRBJ2-2, the V gene TRBV11-1, with D uncertain. Trimming left V 2 bases short and J 2 bases short, with 9 bases between. The CDR3 runs to 15 residues. CDR1 SGHAT and CDR2 FQDESV come from the germline V gene (reference sequence). CDR3 sequence (DNA): TGTGCCAGCAGCTTAACGACGACAAACACCGGGGAGCTGTTTTTT. The encoded protein is CASSLTTTNTGELFF.

J is TRBJ2-3 and V is TRBV5-6, with TRBD1 identical over 7 bases. CDR1 and CDR2 from the germline V gene are SGHDT and YYEEEE. The CDR3 covers 16 residues. V was pared by 6 bases and J by 2 bases, with 12 bases of the junction left unmatched. This CDR3 reads CASKPGQPQDTDTQYF. As DNA, the CDR3 is TGTGCCAGCAAACCGGGACAGCCACAGGACACAGATACGCAGTATTTT. Drawing the rest from reference TRBV5-6 and TRBJ2-3, the complete variable domain is DAGVTQSPTHLIKTRGQQVTLRCSPKSGHDTVSWYQQALGQGPQFIFQYYEEEERQRGNFPDRFSGHQFPNYSSELNVNALLLGDSALYLCASKPGQPQDTDTQYFGPGTRLTVL.

The V and J genes are TRBV9 and TRBJ2-5; weak D call: TRBD2 (6 bases). Germline assignment: CDR1 SGDLS and CDR2 YYNGEE. This CDR3 has 14 amino acids. V shed 3 bases and J shed 1 base, with 10 bases lying between them. The CDR3 here is CASSARLGQETQYF. The CDR3 DNA sequence: TGTGCCAGCAGCGCCAGACTAGGCCAAGAGACCCAGTACTTC.

This sequence joins TRBV25-1 and TRBJ2-1; TRBD1 agrees at 8 bases. The germline CDR1 and CDR2 sequences are MGHDK and SYGVNS. The CDR3 has 16 residues. V gave up 3 bases and J gave up 4 bases; unmatched junction bases: 8. CDR3 coding DNA: TGTGCCAGCAGTGAGCGGACAGGGCAGCGGTACAATGAGCAGTTCTTC. This sequence encodes CASSERTGQRYNEQFF.

In DNA form, the CDR3 reads TGTGCCAGCAGCCCGGGGACTAGCGGGAGTATGGGTGAGCAGTTCTTC. It specifies CASSPGTSGSMGEQFF. This sequence joins TRBV2 and TRBJ2-1, with 14 bases matching TRBD2. The CDR3 length is 16 residues. CDR1 SNHLY and CDR2 FYNNEI come from the germline V gene. J was trimmed by 9 bases and V by 6 bases; bases with no gene match: 10.

This sequence joins TRBV5-4 and TRBJ2-1; 10 bases map to TRBD1. The V gene end was trimmed by 2 bases and the J gene end by 0 bases; junction bases not matched to a gene: 5. Germline CDR1 reads SGHNT; CDR2 reads YYREEE (reference sequence). This CDR3 comprises 17 residues. In DNA, the CDR3 is TGTGCCAGCAGCTTCCGGGACAGGGGTGACTCCTACAATGAGCAGTTCTTC. It encodes CASSFRDRGDSYNEQFF.

V and J are TRBV27 and TRBJ2-4; 7 nucleotides agree with TRBD2. Germline-derived CDR1 and CDR2 are MNHEY and SMNVEV (reference sequence). The CDR3 is 16 amino acids. J gave up 4 bases and V 1 base, and 7 bases lay outside the gene matches. As DNA, the CDR3 is TGTGCCAGCAGTTTATTTTGGCGGGAGCGTAAAAACATTCAGTACTTC. It specifies CASSLFWRERKNIQYF.

The rearrangement joins TRBV11-2 to TRBJ1-3, with D maybe TRBD1 (6 bases). Per germline, CDR1 SGHAT and CDR2 FQNNGV. The CDR3 is made up of 18 amino acids. V was shortened by 4 bases and J by 7 bases, with 26 bases between the two germline ends. CDR3 in DNA: TGTGCCAGCAGCTCAAAGCTCCAGTACAGGGCAGAGGGGAACACCATATATTTT. Its protein is CASSSKLQYRAEGNTIYF.

V usage is TRBV29-1 and J usage is TRBJ1-1; no definite D call. Germline V gene data show CDR1 as SQVTM and CDR2 as ANQGSEA. This CDR3 contains 14 residues. V lost 6 bases and J lost 2, with 16 bases in between. CDR3 region: CSVPSGSYNTEAFF. In DNA form, the CDR3 reads TGCAGCGTGCCCTCAGGCAGCTATAACACTGAAGCTTTCTTT.

The gene calls are TRBV7-2 and TRBJ2-7; a possible D gene is TRBD1 (5 bases). This CDR3 is 12 amino acids long. Germline-derived CDR1 and CDR2 are SGHTA and FQGNSA. V was cut by 7 bases and J by 5 bases, with 12 bases left in between. In DNA, the CDR3 is TGTGCCAGCACCATCCCAGGGCACGAGCAGTACTTC. This translates into CASTIPGHEQYF.

This clone turned up a few times. The same CDR3 can be traced to other DNA sequences in this sample. The V call is TRBV9, the J call TRBJ2-5; no definite D call. V was cut by 0 bases and J by 4 bases, with 7 bases left in between. This CDR3 comprises 13 residues. Germline CDR1 reads SGDLS; CDR2 reads YYNGEE. CDR3 region: CASSVGLAETQYF. The CDR3 DNA follows: TGTGCCAGCAGCGTAGGGTTGGCAGAGACCCAGTACTTC.

The V and J genes are TRBV5-8 and TRBJ2-5; perhaps TRBD1 as D (6 bases). CDR3 size: 13 residues. Germline V gene sequence: CDR1 SGHTS, CDR2 YDEGEE. Trimming shortened V by 6 bases and J by 3 bases, and 12 bases separated the two germline ends. Here the CDR3 DNA reads TGTGCCAGCACATACCACAGGGAAGAGACCCAGTACTTC. Protein product: CASTYHREETQYF.

V usage is TRBV2 and J usage is TRBJ2-2, with 7 bases matching TRBD2. The ends lost 3 bases at V and 2 bases at J; junction bases unmatched: 9. The CDR3 is 17 residues long. Per the germline V gene, CDR1 is SNHLY and CDR2 is FYNNEI. In nucleotides, the CDR3 is TGTGCCAGCAGTGATGACCCGGGGGGACTAAACACCGGGGAGCTGTTTTTT. This gives the protein CASSDDPGGLNTGELFF. The full variable domain, completed using reference TRBV2 and TRBJ2-2, is EPEVTQTPSHQVTQMGQEVILRCVPISNHLYFYWYRQILGQKVEFLVSFYNNEISEKSEIFDDQFSVERPDGSNFTLKIRSTKLEDSAMYFCASSDDPGGLNTGELFFGEGSRLTVL.

This chain links TRBV9 with TRBJ2-7; the D is unclear. There are 14 residues in the CDR3. The germline V gene encodes CDR1 SGDLS and CDR2 YYNGEE. Trimming shortened V by 0 bases and J by 2 bases, and 9 bases separated the two germline ends. For the CDR3, the DNA is TGTGCCAGCAGCGTAGGGCAAAATACCTACGAGCAGTACTTC. Amino acid sequence: CASSVGQNTYEQYF.

The chain is built from TRBV27 and TRBJ2-7, with 8 bases aligning to TRBD1. CDR1 is MNHEY, CDR2 SMNVEV, per germline (reference sequence). The CDR3 consists of 14 residues. The J segment lost 2 bases and the V segment lost 7 bases, leaving 7 bases of the junction unmatched. CDR3 in amino acids: CASTSGTGPYEQYF. For the CDR3, the DNA is TGTGCCAGCACCTCCGGGACAGGACCCTACGAGCAGTACTTC.

V is TRBV6-5 and J is TRBJ1-1, with D perhaps TRBD1 (5 bases). This CDR3 contains 14 residues. From germline, CDR1 is MNHEY and CDR2 SVGAGI. The germline V and J ends were trimmed by 4 bases and 8 bases, with 17 bases remaining between them. CDR3 DNA: TGTGCCAGCAGTTCCGGTGGGGCGCAGATGGAAGCTTTCTTT. Translating gives CASSSGGAQMEAFF.

This chain links TRBV30 with TRBJ2-3, with 13 nucleotides matching TRBD2. V was clipped by 2 bases and J by 0 bases; unmatched bases: 11. CDR3 length: 19 residues. Germline CDR1 and CDR2: GTSNPN and SVGIG (reference sequence). The CDR3 sequence is CAWSPGLAGVILSTDTQYF. CDR3 DNA: TGTGCCTGGAGTCCAGGACTAGCGGGAGTTATCCTAAGCACAGATACGCAGTATTTT.

The V and J genes are TRBV21-1 and TRBJ1-6; TRBD1 is the table's D call and was not checked against the DNA. TRBV21-1 represents a pseudogene. The CDR3 is 21 residues long. The CDR3 DNA sequence: TGTGCCAGCAGCAAAGTGGGGTCGACAGGGGGCCATCTCTCCTATAATTCACCCCTCCACTTT. This translates into CASSKVGSTGGHLSYNSPLHF.

The rearrangement uses TRBV7-9 and TRBJ1-1; D is uncertain. Germline values: CDR1 SEHNR, CDR2 FQNEAQ (reference sequence). The CDR3 spans 16 residues. V was cut by 1 base and J by 0 bases, with 12 bases left in between. The CDR3 sequence: CASSLVLSRLNTEAFF. CDR3 DNA sequence: TGTGCCAGCAGCTTAGTATTAAGCCGGTTGAACACTGAAGCTTTCTTT.

This sequence joins TRBV12-5 and TRBJ2-1, with D maybe TRBD1 (6 bases). V was shortened by 0 bases and J by 6 bases, with 33 bases between the two germline ends. This CDR3 comprises 22 residues. Germline CDR1 and CDR2: LGHNT and FRNRAP. CDR3 sequence: CASGLVQGAIWGRLLNSNEQFF. The CDR3 DNA reads as TGTGCTAGTGGTTTGGTACAAGGCGCTATATGGGGGCGCCTGTTGAACAGCAATGAGCAGTTCTTC.

The chain uses TRBV2 and TRBJ2-7; D may be TRBD2 (5 bases). Deletions cut 7 bases from V and 0 bases from J, with 13 bases between. CDR1 and CDR2 (germline): SNHLY, FYNNEI. This CDR3 has 14 residues. CDR3 DNA: TGTGCCAGCATCCGGGGATCCCTCTCCTACGAGCAGTACTTC. It codes for CASIRGSLSYEQYF.

This clone has a single count. This chain links TRBV11-1 with TRBJ2-5; 7 positions agree with TRBD1. Germline CDR1 reads SGHAT; CDR2 reads FQDESV (reference sequence). V shed 4 bases, J shed 9 bases, and the junction held 17 bases outside the gene matches. CDR3 length equals 16 residues. This CDR3 is CASSSLSQGDPSAQYF. The DNA for the CDR3 is TGTGCCAGCAGCTCCCTATCCCAGGGGGACCCGTCGGCCCAGTACTTC.

The rearrangement uses TRBV12-5 and TRBJ2-7; TRBD1 might be the D (6 bases). V dropped 2 bases and J dropped 0 bases, with 20 bases sitting between them. CDR3 size: 18 residues. Germline CDR1 reads LGHNT; CDR2 reads FRNRAP. The DNA of the CDR3 is TGTGCTAGTGGTTTGTCACGCGTGGACAGCCGCAGCTCCTACGAGCAGTACTTC. Its translation is CASGLSRVDSRSSYEQYF.

The rearrangement links TRBV30 to TRBJ2-7, with 9 nucleotides matching TRBD1. This CDR3 region has 12 residues. Germline V gene sequence: CDR1 GTSNPN, CDR2 SVGIG (reference sequence). The J segment lost 6 bases and the V segment lost 7 bases, leaving 7 bases of the junction unmatched. CDR3 DNA sequence: TGTGCCTTCCTGGGACAGGGAGTCGAGCAGTACTTC. It is translated as CAFLGQGVEQYF.

The chain links TRBV5-5 to TRBJ2-1; D call uncertain. The CDR3 consists of 17 residues. The V gene's germline CDR1 is SGHKS and CDR2 YYEKEE (reference sequence). V lost 4 bases and J lost 0, with 17 bases in between. The CDR3 loop reads CASSPYLKTGSYNEQFF. In DNA form, the CDR3 reads TGTGCCAGCAGCCCTTATCTTAAGACGGGCTCCTACAATGAGCAGTTCTTC. Together with reference TRBV5-5 and TRBJ2-1, the CDR3 gives the full variable domain: DAGVTQSPTHLIKTRGQQVTLRCSPISGHKSVSWYQQVLGQGPQFIFQYYEKEERGRGNFPDRFSARQFPNYSSELNVNALLLGDSALYLCASSPYLKTGSYNEQFFGPGTRLTVL.

The chain carries TRBV5-1 and TRBJ1-1, with 9 bases matching TRBD1. The CDR3 length is 13 residues. The V gene's germline CDR1 is SGHRS and CDR2 YFSETQ. V lost 3 bases to trimming and J lost 10 bases; unmatched junction nucleotides: 7. The CDR3 region has the DNA TGCGCCAGCAGCTCGCTCGAGGGACAGGGAGCTTTCTTT. It is translated as CASSSLEGQGAFF.

The V and J genes are TRBV30 and TRBJ2-2, with D uncertain. The CDR3 spans 14 residues. Looked up from germline, CDR1 is GTSNPN and CDR2 is SVGIG (reference sequence). V was trimmed by 1 base and J by 1 base, leaving 7 bases between them. The CDR3 DNA follows: TGTGCCTGGAGTGGACTCGTGAACACCGGGGAGCTGTTTTTT. Its protein product is CAWSGLVNTGELFF.

The V gene is TRBV6-1, the J gene TRBJ2-2; possibly TRBD2 for D (5 bases). This CDR3 comprises 14 residues. The germline V gene has CDR1 MNHNS and CDR2 SASEGT. The V gene lost 7 bases and the J gene lost 3 bases, with 12 bases spanning the gap. CDR3 loop: CASIRLGDTGELFF. The CDR3 coding sequence is TGTGCCAGCATAAGACTCGGGGACACCGGGGAGCTGTTTTTT.

This clone was recorded once. The chain recombines TRBV2 with TRBJ2-1, with 7 bases lining up with TRBD1. Per the germline V gene, CDR1 is SNHLY and CDR2 is FYNNEI. CDR3 size: 15 residues. With V trimmed by 4 bases and J by 4 bases, 7 bases remained unmatched. CDR3 in amino acids: CASSVGAGGYNEQFF. The CDR3 DNA reads TGTGCCAGCAGTGTGGGGGCAGGGGGTTACAATGAGCAGTTCTTC.